The present T cell receptor (beta chain) was sequenced within a study of T-cell memory formation after mild COVID-19. Study summary: In these data, TCR clusters were largely donor specific.

5'RACE, which relied on constant-segment primers, yielded TCR alpha and TCR beta cDNA libraries carrying sample barcodes and UMIs. From the 5' RACE reads, TCRdb called clonotypes with MiXCR, one entry per CDR3 protein. Among 410,000 or so distinct CDR3 sequences listed, less than 25% were seen once. This clonotype has ten or more counts. The V gene's germline CDR1 is DFQATT and CDR2 SNEGSKA (reference sequence). CDR3 length: 13 residues. The V and J ends lost 6 bases and 7 bases respectively, with 13 bases between them. Sequenced: PBMCs or a T cell subset sorted from them (not recorded which). This chain uses TRBV20-1 with TRBJ1-6; D possibly corresponds to TRBD1 (5 bases). The TCR was taken from an adult woman who had mild COVID-19 (a few samples of this study predate the infection). Cell type and time point are not known. Written as DNA, the CDR3 is TGCAGTGCAACAACAGGAGGAAATTCACCCCTCCACTTT. It specifies CSATTGGNSPLHF.